These T cell receptor beta chains were read from a single sample in a study of cytomegalovirus exposure and HLA in healthy donors. This table comes from immunoSEQ multiplex PCR, and its TCRdb copy is limited to in-frame clones, with some not included. The repertoire includes some 200,000 clones, 86% of them detected once, and around 7.2% sits in the top ten. What was sequenced was PBMCs. These receptors all come from a man aged 30-40 years in good health and CMV-seropositive. Both conserved end residues are part of each CDR3. Each record gives: V gene, D gene, J gene, clone size, CDR3 protein, CDR3 DNA. D genes are given only for firm matches. Size values are once, few and many counts, or a class for expanded clones, and some rows have none.

>TRBV5-1|.|TRBJ2-2|few
CASRLNTGELFF
TGCGCCAGCAGACTGAACACCGGGGAGCTGTTTTTT
>TRBV7-9|TRBD1|TRBJ2-7|.
CASSSDRGLLYEQYF
TGTGCCAGCAGCTCTGACAGGGGGCTACTGTACGAGCAGTACTTC
>TRBV30|.|TRBJ1-3|.
CAWSGLAGQFGSGNTIYF
TGTGCCTGGAGCGGACTGGCAGGGCAGTTTGGTTCTGGAAACACCATATATTTT
>TRBV2|TRBD1|TRBJ2-1|.
CASQDRYPYNEQFF
TGTGCCAGCCAGGACAGGTATCCCTACAATGAGCAGTTCTTC
>TRBV18|TRBD2|TRBJ2-7|.
CASSPFGISGNEQYF
TGTGCCAGCTCACCTTTCGGTATTAGCGGGAACGAGCAGTACTTC
>TRBV15|.|TRBJ2-1|.
CATSRDGPYNEQFF
TGTGCCACCAGCAGAGATGGGCCCTACAATGAGCAGTTCTTC
>TRBV7-3|TRBD1|TRBJ2-7|.
CASSGQGGEQYF
TGTGCCAGCAGCGGACAGGGAGGAGAGCAGTACTTC
>TRBV5-4|TRBD1|TRBJ2-7|.
CASSYGQGAYEQYF
TGTGCCAGCTCATACGGACAGGGCGCCTACGAGCAGTACTTC
>TRBV13|.|TRBJ1-2|.
CASSARQELGGYTF
TGTGCCAGCAGCGCCCGACAGGAGCTGGGTGGCTACACCTTC
>TRBV13|.|TRBJ1-1|.
CASSSTGNTEAFF
TGTGCCAGCAGCTCGACAGGTAACACTGAAGCTTTCTTT
>TRBV25-1|TRBD1|TRBJ1-5|.
CASTGDRVGNQPQHF
TGTGCCAGCACCGGAGACAGGGTAGGCAATCAGCCCCAGCATTTT
>TRBV5-4|.|TRBJ2-7|.
CASSLGLGGAFYEQYF
TGTGCCAGCAGCTTGGGTCTGGGGGGCGCCTTCTACGAGCAGTACTTC
>TRBV13|TRBD2|TRBJ2-7|.
CASSLGLAGVREQYF
TGTGCCAGCAGCTTAGGGCTAGCGGGAGTGAGGGAGCAGTACTTC
>TRBV27|.|TRBJ2-4|.
CARDEDDLAKNIQYF
TGTGCCAGAGACGAGGACGATCTAGCCAAAAACATTCAGTACTTC
>TRBV30|TRBD1|TRBJ1-5|.
CAWDRGRNQPQHF
TGTGCCTGGGACAGGGGGCGGAATCAGCCCCAGCATTTT
>TRBV27|.|TRBJ2-1|.
CASSFRVGSYNEQFF
TGTGCCAGCAGTTTCCGGGTGGGCTCCTACAATGAGCAGTTCTTC
>TRBV5-4|.|TRBJ2-1|few
CASSWAGGKDEQFF
TGTGCCAGCAGCTGGGCCGGCGGGAAGGATGAGCAGTTCTTC
>TRBV4-1|TRBD1|TRBJ2-7|.
CASSQAHGQATYEQYF
TGCGCCAGCAGCCAAGCCCATGGACAGGCGACCTACGAGCAGTACTTC
>TRBV6-6|.|TRBJ1-1|.
CASSRQQVNTEAFF
TGTGCCAGCAGTAGACAACAGGTGAACACTGAAGCTTTCTTT
>TRBV7-6|.|TRBJ2-3|.
CASSTLHTQYF
TGTGCCAGCAGCACACTTCATACGCAGTATTTT
>TRBV29-1|.|TRBJ2-3|few
CSVEDRGEGTDTQYF
TGCAGCGTTGAAGATAGGGGGGAAGGCACAGATACGCAGTATTTT
>TRBV28|.|TRBJ2-1|.
CASTPRASYNEQFF
TGTGCCAGCACCCCCAGGGCTTCCTACAATGAGCAGTTCTTC
>TRBV5-1|.|TRBJ2-7|.
CASSFTGMQTYEQYF
TGCGCCAGCAGCTTCACGGGGATGCAAACCTACGAGCAGTACTTC
>TRBV25-1|.|TRBJ2-1|.
CAAGSGNEQFF
TGTGCCGCGGGAAGTGGCAATGAGCAGTTCTTC
>TRBV15|TRBD1|TRBJ2-2|.
CATSRDRRTGNTGELFF
TGTGCCACCAGCAGAGATCGCAGGACAGGCAACACCGGGGAGCTGTTTTTT
>TRBV30|.|TRBJ1-2|once
CAWSPDRRNYGYTF
TGTGCCTGGAGTCCAGACAGGCGCAACTATGGCTACACCTTC
>TRBV9|.|TRBJ2-7|.
CASSVTGNLYEQYF
TGTGCCAGCAGCGTAACGGGGAATCTGTACGAGCAGTACTTC
>TRBV5-6|.|TRBJ2-5|.
CASSSLTSWDQETQYF
TGTGCCAGCAGCTCGCTGACTAGTTGGGACCAAGAGACCCAGTACTTC
>TRBV6-1|.|TRBJ2-7|.
CASSAQPGTQGFVEQYF
TGTGCCAGCAGTGCACAACCCGGGACACAGGGTTTCGTCGAGCAGTACTTC
>TRBV7-6|.|TRBJ1-4|few
CASSLARVDEKLFF
TGTGCCAGCAGCTTAGCCAGGGTTGATGAAAAACTGTTTTTT
>TRBV5-1|.|TRBJ2-2|.
CASSLSAGGELFF
TGCGCCAGCAGCTTATCCGCCGGGGGGGAGCTGTTTTTT
>TRBV6-5|.|TRBJ1-1|.
CASTPPGMNTEAFF
TGTGCCAGCACACCCCCCGGTATGAACACTGAAGCTTTCTTT
>TRBV30|.|TRBJ1-2|few
CAWSVPNRGAHGYTF
TGTGCCTGGAGTGTCCCCAATCGGGGGGCCCATGGCTACACCTTC
>TRBV5-3|.|TRBJ1-6|.
CARSLLRDPNSPLHF
TGTGCCAGAAGCTTGCTCCGGGACCCTAATTCACCCCTCCACTTT
>TRBV15|.|TRBJ2-7|.
CATSRESMAWDEQYF
TGTGCCACCAGCAGAGAGTCGATGGCTTGGGACGAGCAGTACTTC
>TRBV5-8|.|TRBJ2-7|.
CASSQGGRGAYEQYF
TGTGCCAGCAGCCAGGGGGGACGTGGGGCCTACGAGCAGTACTTC
>TRBV6-6|.|TRBJ2-7|.
CASSYPAEAGRYEQYF
TGTGCCAGCAGTTACCCCGCCGAGGCAGGGCGCTACGAGCAGTACTTC
>TRBV27|.|TRBJ2-1|.
CASSSRLDPGEQFF
TGTGCCAGCAGTTCCCGACTGGACCCAGGGGAGCAGTTCTTC
>TRBV9|.|TRBJ1-2|.
CASSVELNYGYTF
TGTGCCAGCAGCGTAGAATTAAACTATGGCTACACCTTC
>TRBV6-1|TRBD1|TRBJ2-5|.
CASSGTGLETQYF
TGTGCCAGCAGCGGGACAGGGCTTGAGACCCAGTACTTC
>TRBV28|TRBD2|TRBJ2-2|.
CASISGTNTGELFF
TGTGCCAGCATCAGCGGGACGAACACCGGGGAGCTGTTTTTT
>TRBV18|TRBD1|TRBJ1-2|.
CASSPAQGVLTNGYTF
TGTGCCAGCTCACCGGCCCAGGGGGTGCTGACGAATGGCTACACCTTC
>TRBV6-6|.|TRBJ1-5|.
CASSSEGQPQHF
TGTGCCAGCAGTTCGGAGGGACAGCCCCAGCATTTT
>TRBV5-1|.|TRBJ2-3|.
CASSPWDSTDTQYF
TGCGCCAGCAGCCCATGGGACTCCACAGATACGCAGTATTTT
>TRBV6-6|TRBD1|TRBJ1-1|.
CASSTQGPNTEAFF
TGTGCCAGCAGTACACAGGGGCCGAACACTGAAGCTTTCTTT
>TRBV5-6|.|TRBJ2-7|once
CASSQDTSYEQYF
TGTGCCAGCAGCCAGGACACTTCCTACGAGCAGTACTTC
>TRBV7-9|TRBD1|TRBJ1-4|.
CASSFDPGQGNEKLFF
TGTGCCAGCAGCTTCGATCCGGGACAGGGAAATGAAAAACTGTTTTTT
>TRBV27|.|TRBJ2-1|.
CASGPFNEQFF
TGTGCCAGCGGACCGTTCAATGAGCAGTTCTTC
>TRBV5-1|TRBD1|TRBJ2-5|.
CASSLDTGTGEETQYF
TGCGCCAGCAGCTTGGACACCGGGACAGGGGAAGAGACCCAGTACTTC
>TRBV7-6|TRBD1|TRBJ2-5|.
CASSVGQVQETQYF
TGTGCCAGCAGCGTAGGACAGGTTCAAGAGACCCAGTACTTC
>TRBV5-1|TRBD1|TRBJ2-7|.
CASSFWDRASEQYF
TGCGCCAGCAGCTTTTGGGACAGGGCCTCCGAGCAGTACTTC
>TRBV2|TRBD1|TRBJ2-1|.
CASRVDRGDWNEQFF
TGTGCCAGCAGAGTCGACAGGGGAGATTGGAATGAGCAGTTCTTC
>TRBV30|.|TRBJ2-7|.
CALTTGFYEQYF
TGTGCCTTGACAACAGGGTTCTACGAGCAGTACTTC
>TRBV2|TRBD2|TRBJ2-1|once
CASRLLAGGSNEQFF
TGTGCCAGCAGGTTACTAGCGGGGGGGTCCAATGAGCAGTTCTTC